The rows below give T cell receptor beta chains drawn from one sample of a study of T and B cells in COVID-19 patients. TCRdb reprocessed the multiplex PCR reads with MiXCR, giving one entry per CDR3 protein. This sample has about 18,000 distinct CDR3 sequences, with 30% to 45% found just once. The material sequenced was blood. These TCRs come from a human donor with active COVID-19. The CDR3 runs from the conserved cysteine through the conserved F or W. The D gene is left open where the match is weak.

D	V	J	CDR3
NA	TRBV6-5	TRBJ2-7	CASSQFDTREQYF
NA	TRBV6-5	TRBJ1-4	CASSYRDNEKLFF
TRBD1	TRBV6-1	TRBJ1-4	CASFPFGQGREKLFF
NA	TRBV6-5	TRBJ2-7	CASSYGRIYEQYF
NA	TRBV27	TRBJ1-2	CASSLWGSNYGYTF
NA	TRBV13	TRBJ1-2	CASTRVGFWSYTF
TRBD1	TRBV5-4	TRBJ2-1	CASSRLLTGGGSEQFF
NA	TRBV6-5	TRBJ2-5	CASTPRGTQETQYF
TRBD2	TRBV14	TRBJ2-7	CASSLGLAVAFAYEQYF
NA	TRBV29-1	TRBJ2-2	CSALDRRGTGELFF
NA	TRBV6-1	TRBJ1-2	CASSVEGADAYGYTF
NA	TRBV19	TRBJ2-5	CASSIGGAQETQYF
NA	TRBV15	TRBJ1-6	CATSRDLAVNSPLHF
NA	TRBV6-5	TRBJ2-1	CASSRTRDPQLNEQFF
TRBD1	TRBV5-6	TRBJ1-1	CASSQGQGETEAFF
TRBD1	TRBV19	TRBJ1-1	CASSIRDRATEAFF
NA	TRBV19	TRBJ1-2	CASSLPGSNYGYTF
NA	TRBV28	TRBJ1-6	CASSLQQSNSPLHF
NA	TRBV13	TRBJ1-2	CASSPPGIGGYTF
TRBD2	TRBV12-3/TRBV12-4	TRBJ2-5	CASSSSWRGGQGPETQYF
TRBD2	TRBV19	TRBJ2-1	CASSKYPGGRAWLYNEQFF
NA	TRBV5-1	TRBJ1-5	CASSLHPRTQGGSQPQHF
TRBD2	TRBV7-9	TRBJ2-7	CASSSGRGGYEQYF
NA	TRBV5-1	TRBJ2-5	CASSLGQLQETQYF
TRBD1	TRBV19	TRBJ1-2	CASIATPGQGRDGYTF
TRBD1	TRBV15	TRBJ2-5	CATSRDSVRQGETQYF
NA	TRBV7-9	TRBJ1-3	CASSLGRIRGNTIYF
NA	TRBV19	TRBJ2-3	CASSPLPGLSTDTQYF
TRBD2	TRBV6-5	TRBJ2-2	CASSPGGGPRTGELFF
NA	TRBV19	TRBJ1-6	CASSIRPTGGNSPLHF
NA	TRBV6-5	TRBJ2-7	CASTLRGDEQYF
NA	TRBV7-2	TRBJ1-2	CASSLEVSYGYTF
TRBD1	TRBV10-1	TRBJ1-2	CASSELTGDAYGYTF
NA	TRBV6-4	TRBJ2-5	CASPEEETQYF
NA	TRBV19	TRBJ2-5	CASRRGQEETQYF
NA	TRBV27	TRBJ2-2	CASSFIKTGELFF
TRBD1	TRBV6-6	TRBJ2-1	CASSYSRAGGAGGQVDEQFF
TRBD1	TRBV12-3/TRBV12-4	TRBJ2-1	CASSRTGGDYNEQFF
TRBD2	TRBV6-6	TRBJ2-4	CASSWERGGLYF
NA	TRBV19	TRBJ1-1	CASTTGRTVNTEAFF
TRBD1	TRBV29-1	TRBJ1-2	CSVYTGGFGYTF
NA	TRBV6-5	TRBJ1-6	CASGKVRSPLHF
NA	TRBV27	TRBJ1-1	CASRPGGVGTEAFF
NA	TRBV11-1	TRBJ2-7	CASSFIPYTTYEQYF
NA	TRBV12-3/TRBV12-4	TRBJ1-5	CASVGGSPYSNQPQHF
NA	TRBV18	TRBJ1-5	CASSPGVGNQPQHF
TRBD1	TRBV19	TRBJ2-2	CASSPLKGQARGTGELFF
NA	TRBV5-6	TRBJ1-2	CASSLAGVNGYTF
TRBD2	TRBV19	TRBJ2-1	CASSIDSGGALEQFF
NA	TRBV12-3/TRBV12-4	TRBJ2-3	CASSLSTVTDTQYF
NA	TRBV27	TRBJ1-5	CASSSWGVQPQHF
NA	TRBV7-3	TRBJ1-5	CIWGGLGQPQHF
NA	TRBV6-1	TRBJ1-1	CASKPGHLNTEAFF
TRBD2	TRBV6-4	TRBJ2-3	CASSDGTSGGADTQYF
NA	TRBV12-3/TRBV12-4	TRBJ1-2	CASSLGAYGYTF
TRBD1	TRBV6-5	TRBJ1-5	CASRQAGGRSNQPQHF
NA	TRBV20-1	TRBJ2-5	CSATYRLETQYF
TRBD2	TRBV28	TRBJ2-5	CASSSEAGRAQYF